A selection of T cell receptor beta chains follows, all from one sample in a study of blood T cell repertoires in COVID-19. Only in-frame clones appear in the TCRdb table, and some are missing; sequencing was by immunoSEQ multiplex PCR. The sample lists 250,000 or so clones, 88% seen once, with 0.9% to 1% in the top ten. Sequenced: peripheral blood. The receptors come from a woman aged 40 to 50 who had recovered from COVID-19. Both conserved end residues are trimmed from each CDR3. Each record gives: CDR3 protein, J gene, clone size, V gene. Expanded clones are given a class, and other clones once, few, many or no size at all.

CDR3: ASSPWWGKERGEQF
J: TRBJ2-1
size: NA
V: TRBV4-3

CDR3: ASSHPAGVNTEAF
J: TRBJ1-1
size: once
V: TRBV23-1

CDR3: SVPGGRGNEQF
J: TRBJ2-1
size: NA
V: TRBV29-1

CDR3: ASSPTGLAGGETQY
J: TRBJ2-5
size: NA
V: TRBV18

CDR3: ASSAPSGGGTDTQY
J: TRBJ2-3
size: NA
V: TRBV28

CDR3: AISEGRPLAKNIQY
J: TRBJ2-4
size: NA
V: TRBV10-3

CDR3: ASSPPATPGELF
J: TRBJ2-2
size: NA
V: TRBV18

CDR3: ASSYSRDRGHEQY
J: TRBJ2-7
size: once
V: TRBV6-6

CDR3: ASSPGFLYNEQF
J: TRBJ2-1
size: NA
V: TRBV6-5

CDR3: ASSPRVEGYGYT
J: TRBJ1-2
size: NA
V: TRBV6-5

CDR3: ASSFLGLGGPDTIY
J: TRBJ1-3
size: NA
V: TRBV5-6

CDR3: AWSASGSSYNEQF
J: TRBJ2-1
size: NA
V: TRBV30